This TCR beta chain was sequenced in a study of blood T cell repertoires in COVID-19. There are 15 residues in the CDR3. The V gene lost 9 bases and the J gene lost 0 bases, with 14 bases spanning the gap. From germline, CDR1 is KGHDR and CDR2 SFDVKD. Profiled with immunoSEQ multiplex PCR; TCRdb holds only in-frame clones, not every one. The sample lists about 180,000 clones, over 70% occurring once. Input material: peripheral blood. The sequence was obtained from a middle-aged woman with COVID-19, enrolled during active disease. The chain recombines TRBV24-1 with TRBJ1-5; D remains unclear. CDR3 nucleotides: TGTGCCACCGACCGCCCAGACTATAGCAATCAGCCCCAGCATTTT. The encoded protein is CATDRPDYSNQPQHF.